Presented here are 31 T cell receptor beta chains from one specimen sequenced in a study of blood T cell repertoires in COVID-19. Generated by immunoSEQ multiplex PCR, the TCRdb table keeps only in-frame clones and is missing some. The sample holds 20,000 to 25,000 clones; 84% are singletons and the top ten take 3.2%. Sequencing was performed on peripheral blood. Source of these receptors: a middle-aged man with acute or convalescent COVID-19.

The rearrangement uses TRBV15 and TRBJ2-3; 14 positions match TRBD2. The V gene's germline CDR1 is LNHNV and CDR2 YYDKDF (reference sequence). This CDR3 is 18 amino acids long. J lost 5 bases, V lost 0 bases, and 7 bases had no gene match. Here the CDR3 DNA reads TGTGCCACCAGCAGAGATGTGGGACTAGCGGGAGACAAAGATACGCAGTATTTT. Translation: CATSRDVGLAGDKDTQYF.

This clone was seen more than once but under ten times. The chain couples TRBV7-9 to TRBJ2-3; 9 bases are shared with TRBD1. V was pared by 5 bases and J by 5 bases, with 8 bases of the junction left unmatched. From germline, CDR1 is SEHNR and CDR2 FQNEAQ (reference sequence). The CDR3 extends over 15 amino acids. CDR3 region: CASSPGQGSGDTQYF. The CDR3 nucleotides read TGTGCCAGCAGCCCAGGACAGGGGTCGGGAGATACGCAGTATTTT.

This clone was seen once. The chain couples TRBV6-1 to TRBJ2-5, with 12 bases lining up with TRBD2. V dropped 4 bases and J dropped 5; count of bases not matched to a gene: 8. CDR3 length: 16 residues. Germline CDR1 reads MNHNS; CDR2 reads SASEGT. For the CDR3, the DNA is TGTGCCAGCAGTGTGTCGACTAGCGGGAGCCCGGAGACCCAGTACTTC. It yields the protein CASSVSTSGSPETQYF.

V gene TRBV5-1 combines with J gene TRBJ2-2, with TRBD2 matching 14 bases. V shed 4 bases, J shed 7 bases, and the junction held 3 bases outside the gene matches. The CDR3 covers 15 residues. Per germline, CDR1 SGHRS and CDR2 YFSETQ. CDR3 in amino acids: CASSPTSGRVGELFF. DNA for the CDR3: TGCGCCAGCAGCCCGACTAGCGGGAGGGTCGGGGAGCTGTTTTTT.

The CDR3 DNA reads TGTGCCAGCAGCACAGGACAGGGTATACATCAGCCCCAGCATTTT. Encoded protein: CASSTGQGIHQPQHF. The chain carries TRBV27 and TRBJ1-5; TRBD1 agrees at 8 bases. The V and J ends lost 6 bases and 5 bases, in that order; junction bases with no gene match: 9. This CDR3 has 15 amino acids. Germline CDR1 MNHEY, CDR2 SMNVEV (reference sequence).

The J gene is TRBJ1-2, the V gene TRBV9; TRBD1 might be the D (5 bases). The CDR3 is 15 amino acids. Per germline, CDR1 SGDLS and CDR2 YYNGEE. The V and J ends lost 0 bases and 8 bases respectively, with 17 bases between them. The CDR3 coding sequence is TGTGCCAGCAGCGTAGGTCCAGGGCTCCTGACGGGCTACACCTTC. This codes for CASSVGPGLLTGYTF.

CDR3: CAWTSLVGLNSPLHF. CDR3 DNA: TGTGCCTGGACCTCCCTGGTGGGACTAAATTCACCCCTCCACTTT. The rearrangement uses TRBV30 and TRBJ1-6, with D possibly TRBD1 on 5 matching bases. Trimming stripped 4 bases from V and 7 bases from J, with 17 bases between. Germline V lookup: CDR1 GTSNPN, CDR2 SVGIG (reference sequence). The CDR3 covers 15 residues.

The CDR3 protein is CASSLDGRGRDQPQHF. The DNA of the CDR3 is TGCGCCAGCAGCTTGGACGGCAGGGGAAGAGATCAGCCCCAGCATTTT. The chain recombines TRBV5-1 with TRBJ1-5; a possible D gene is TRBD1 (6 bases). The V end was cut by 0 bases, the J end by 5 bases, with 15 bases between. The V gene's germline CDR1 is SGHRS and CDR2 YFSETQ. The CDR3 runs to 16 residues.

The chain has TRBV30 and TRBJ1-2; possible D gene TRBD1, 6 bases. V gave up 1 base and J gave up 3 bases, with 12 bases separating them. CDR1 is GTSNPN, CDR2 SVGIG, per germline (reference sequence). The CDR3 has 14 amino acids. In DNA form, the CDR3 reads TGTGCCTGGAGTGGTACAGGGCCACACTATGGCTACACCTTC. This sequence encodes CAWSGTGPHYGYTF.

The CDR3 sequence: CASSQETAGHYEQYF. The CDR3 coding sequence is TGCGCCAGCAGCCAAGAGACAGCGGGCCACTACGAGCAGTACTTC. The chain combines TRBV4-1 with TRBJ2-7; possible D gene TRBD2, 6 bases. The V end lost 0 bases, the J end lost 3 bases, and 12 bases lay between the germline ends. CDR1 MGHRA and CDR2 YSYEKL come from the germline V gene. The CDR3 consists of 15 residues.

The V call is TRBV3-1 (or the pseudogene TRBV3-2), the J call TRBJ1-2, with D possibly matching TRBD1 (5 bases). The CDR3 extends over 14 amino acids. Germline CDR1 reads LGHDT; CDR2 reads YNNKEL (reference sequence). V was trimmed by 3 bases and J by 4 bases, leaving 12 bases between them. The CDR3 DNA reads TGTGCCAGCAGCCATTCGACAGAAACCTATGGCTACACCTTC. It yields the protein CASSHSTETYGYTF.

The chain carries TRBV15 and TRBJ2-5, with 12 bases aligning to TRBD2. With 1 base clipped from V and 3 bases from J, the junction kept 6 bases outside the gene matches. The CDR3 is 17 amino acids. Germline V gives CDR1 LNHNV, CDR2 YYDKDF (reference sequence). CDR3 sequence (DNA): TGTGCCACCAGCAGAGCGCTAGCGGGGGGGCCAGAAGAGACCCAGTACTTC. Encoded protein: CATSRALAGGPEETQYF.

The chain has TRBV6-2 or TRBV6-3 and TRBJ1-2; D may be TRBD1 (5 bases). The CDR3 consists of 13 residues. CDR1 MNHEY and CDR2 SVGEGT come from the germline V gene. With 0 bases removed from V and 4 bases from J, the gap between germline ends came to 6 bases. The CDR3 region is CASSYSQGYGYTF. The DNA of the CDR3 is TGTGCCAGCAGTTACTCTCAGGGCTATGGCTACACCTTC.

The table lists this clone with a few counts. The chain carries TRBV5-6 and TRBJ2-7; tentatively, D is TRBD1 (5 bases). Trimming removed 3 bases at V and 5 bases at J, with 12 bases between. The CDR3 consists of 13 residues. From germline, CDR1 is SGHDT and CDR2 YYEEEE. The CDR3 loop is CASSSTDVNEQYF. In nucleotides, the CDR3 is TGTGCCAGCAGCTCGACAGACGTGAACGAGCAGTACTTC. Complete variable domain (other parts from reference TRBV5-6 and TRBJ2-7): DAGVTQSPTHLIKTRGQQVTLRCSPKSGHDTVSWYQQALGQGPQFIFQYYEEEERQRGNFPDRFSGHQFPNYSSELNVNALLLGDSALYLCASSSTDVNEQYFGPGTRLTVT.

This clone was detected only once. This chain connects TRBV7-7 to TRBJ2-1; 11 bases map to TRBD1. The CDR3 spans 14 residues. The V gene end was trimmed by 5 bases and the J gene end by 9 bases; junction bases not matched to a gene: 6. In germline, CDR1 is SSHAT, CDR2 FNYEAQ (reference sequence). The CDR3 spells CASSPEGQGGEQFF. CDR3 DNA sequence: TGTGCCAGCAGCCCCGAGGGACAGGGGGGTGAGCAGTTCTTC. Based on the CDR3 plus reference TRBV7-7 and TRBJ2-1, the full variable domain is GAGVSQSPRYKVTKRGQDVTLRCDPISSHATLYWYQQALGQGPEFLTYFNYEAQPDKSGLPSDRFSAERPEGSISTLTIQRTEQRDSAMYRCASSPEGQGGEQFFGPGTRLTVL.

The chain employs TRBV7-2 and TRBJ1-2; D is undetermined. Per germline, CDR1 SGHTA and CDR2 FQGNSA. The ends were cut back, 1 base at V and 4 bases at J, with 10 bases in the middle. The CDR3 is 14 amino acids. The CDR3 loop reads CASSLVNSGYGYTF. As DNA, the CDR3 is TGTGCCAGCAGCTTAGTAAACAGTGGCTATGGCTACACCTTC. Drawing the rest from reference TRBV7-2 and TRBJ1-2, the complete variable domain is GAGVSQSPSNKVTEKGKDVELRCDPISGHTALYWYRQSLGQGLEFLIYFQGNSAPDKSGLPSDRFSAERTGGSVSTLTIQRTQQEDSAVYLCASSLVNSGYGYTFGSGTRLTVV.

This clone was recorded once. In DNA, the CDR3 is TGTGCCACCAGTGAAGGGGCGAAGTACAATGAGCAGTTCTTC. It codes for CATSEGAKYNEQFF. The rearrangement joins TRBV24-1 to TRBJ2-1; TRBD1 might be the D (5 bases). The CDR3 totals 14 residues. Trimming removed 4 bases from V and 4 bases from J, with 10 bases in between. Per germline, CDR1 KGHDR and CDR2 SFDVKD.

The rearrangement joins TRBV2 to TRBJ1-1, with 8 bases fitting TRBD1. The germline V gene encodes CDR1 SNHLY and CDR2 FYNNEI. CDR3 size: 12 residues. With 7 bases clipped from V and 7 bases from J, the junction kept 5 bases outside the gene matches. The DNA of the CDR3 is TGTGCCAGCACCCCGACAGGGGATGAAGCTTTCTTT. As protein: CASTPTGDEAFF.

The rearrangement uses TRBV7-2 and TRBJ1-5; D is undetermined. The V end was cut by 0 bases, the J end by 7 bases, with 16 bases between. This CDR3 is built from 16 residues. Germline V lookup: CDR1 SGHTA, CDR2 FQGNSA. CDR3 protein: CASSLALIGVGQPQHF. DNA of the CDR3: TGTGCCAGCAGCTTAGCGCTCATCGGGGTAGGACAGCCCCAGCATTTT.

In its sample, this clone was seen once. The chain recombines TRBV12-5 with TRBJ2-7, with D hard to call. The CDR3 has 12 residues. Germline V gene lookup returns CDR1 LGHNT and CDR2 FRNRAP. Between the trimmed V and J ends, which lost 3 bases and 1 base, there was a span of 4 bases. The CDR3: CASGFLSYEQYF. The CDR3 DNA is TGTGCTAGTGGTTTTCTGTCCTACGAGCAGTACTTC.

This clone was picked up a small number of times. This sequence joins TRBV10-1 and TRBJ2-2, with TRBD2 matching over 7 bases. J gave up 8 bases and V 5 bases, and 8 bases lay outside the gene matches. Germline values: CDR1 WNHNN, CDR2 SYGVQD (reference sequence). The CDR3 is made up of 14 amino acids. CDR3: CASSPIGGKGELFF. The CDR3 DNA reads TGCGCCAGCAGTCCAATCGGGGGGAAGGGGGAGCTGTTTTTT.

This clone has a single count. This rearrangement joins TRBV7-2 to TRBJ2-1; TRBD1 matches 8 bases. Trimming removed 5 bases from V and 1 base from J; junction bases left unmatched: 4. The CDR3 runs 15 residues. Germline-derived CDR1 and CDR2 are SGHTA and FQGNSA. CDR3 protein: CASSAGQGSYNEQFF. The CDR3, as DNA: TGTGCCAGCAGCGCCGGACAGGGATCCTACAATGAGCAGTTCTTC. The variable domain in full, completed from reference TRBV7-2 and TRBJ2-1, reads GAGVSQSPSNKVTEKGKDVELRCDPISGHTALYWYRQSLGQGLEFLIYFQGNSAPDKSGLPSDRFSAERTGGSVSTLTIQRTQQEDSAVYLCASSAGQGSYNEQFFGPGTRLTVL.

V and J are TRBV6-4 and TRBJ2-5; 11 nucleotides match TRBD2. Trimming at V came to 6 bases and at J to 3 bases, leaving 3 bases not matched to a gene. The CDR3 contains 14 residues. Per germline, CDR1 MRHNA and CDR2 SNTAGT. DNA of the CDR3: TGTGCCAGCAGATTACTAGCGGGGGAAGAGACCCAGTACTTC. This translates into CASRLLAGEETQYF.

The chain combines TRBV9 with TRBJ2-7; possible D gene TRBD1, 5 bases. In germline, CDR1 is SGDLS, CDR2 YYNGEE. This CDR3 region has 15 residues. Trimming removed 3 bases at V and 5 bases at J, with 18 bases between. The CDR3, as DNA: TGTGCCAGCAGCGGGAGCTCAGGGCCCCCCAACGAGCAGTACTTC. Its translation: CASSGSSGPPNEQYF.

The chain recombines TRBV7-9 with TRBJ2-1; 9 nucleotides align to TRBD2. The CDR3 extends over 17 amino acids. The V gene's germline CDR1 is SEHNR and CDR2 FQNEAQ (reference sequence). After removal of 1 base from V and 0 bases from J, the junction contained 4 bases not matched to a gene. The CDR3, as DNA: TGTGCCAGCAGCTTAGGTCTTAGCGGGGGCTCCTACAATGAGCAGTTCTTC. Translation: CASSLGLSGGSYNEQFF.

CDR3 loop: CASSGEATGELFF. In nucleotides, the CDR3 is TGTGCCAGCAGTGGAGAAGCCACCGGGGAGCTGTTTTTT. This chain links TRBV2 with TRBJ2-2; D is ambiguous. This CDR3 contains 13 residues. With 4 bases removed from V and 4 bases from J, the gap between germline ends came to 7 bases. CDR1 is SNHLY, CDR2 FYNNEI, per germline.

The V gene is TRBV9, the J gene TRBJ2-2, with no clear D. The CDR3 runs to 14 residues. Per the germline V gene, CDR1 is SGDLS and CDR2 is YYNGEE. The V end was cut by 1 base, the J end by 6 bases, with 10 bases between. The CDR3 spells CASSVSVISGELFF. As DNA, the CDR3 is TGTGCCAGCAGCGTAAGCGTTATATCCGGGGAGCTGTTTTTT.

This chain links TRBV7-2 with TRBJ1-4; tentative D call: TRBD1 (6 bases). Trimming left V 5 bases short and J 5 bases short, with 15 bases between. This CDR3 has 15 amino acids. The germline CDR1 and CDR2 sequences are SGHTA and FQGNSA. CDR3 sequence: CASSVTGTQNEKLFF. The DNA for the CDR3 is TGTGCCAGCAGCGTGACCGGGACACAAAATGAAAAACTGTTTTTT.

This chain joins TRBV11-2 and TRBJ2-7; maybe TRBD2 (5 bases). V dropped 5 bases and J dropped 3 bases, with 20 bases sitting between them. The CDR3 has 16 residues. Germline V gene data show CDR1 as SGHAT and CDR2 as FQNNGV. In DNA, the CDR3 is TGTGCCAGCAGCCCCCCCGAGGGTCCACCACGCTACGAGCAGTACTTC. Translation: CASSPPEGPPRYEQYF.

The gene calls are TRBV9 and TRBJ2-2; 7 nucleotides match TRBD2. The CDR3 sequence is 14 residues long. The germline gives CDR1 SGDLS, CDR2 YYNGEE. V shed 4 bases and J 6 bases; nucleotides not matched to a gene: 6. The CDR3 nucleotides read TGTGCCAGCAGCTCCTTACTAGCGTCCGGGGAGCTGTTTTTT. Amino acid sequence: CASSSLLASGELFF.

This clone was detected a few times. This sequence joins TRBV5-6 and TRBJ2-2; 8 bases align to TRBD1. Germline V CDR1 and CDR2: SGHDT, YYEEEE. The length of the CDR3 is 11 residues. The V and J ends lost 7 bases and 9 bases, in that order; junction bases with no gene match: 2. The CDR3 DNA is TGTGCCAGCTCAGGGGGCTGGGAGCTGTTTTTT. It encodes CASSGGWELFF. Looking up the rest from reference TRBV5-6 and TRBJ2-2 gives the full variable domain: DAGVTQSPTHLIKTRGQQVTLRCSPKSGHDTVSWYQQALGQGPQFIFQYYEEEERQRGNFPDRFSGHQFPNYSSELNVNALLLGDSALYLCASSGGWELFFGEGSRLTVL.